This T cell receptor beta chain came from a study of cytomegalovirus exposure and HLA in healthy donors. Study-level results: Indistinguishable V segments, including TRBV6-2 and TRBV6-3, were excluded. Earlier analysis found most TCR beta V segments productive about 90% or about 30% of the time.

13 Jbeta primers and 60 Vbeta primers were used for the PCR. The table came from immunoSEQ multiplex PCR; TCRdb's copy has only in-frame clones and leaves some out. The sample lists roughly 130,000 clones, 80% seen once, with just over 2.5% in the top ten. The CDR3 runs to 13 residues. Unmatched junction bases numbered 4, after V lost 5 bases and J lost 6 bases. Germline V lookup: CDR1 MDHEN, CDR2 SYDVKM. As concerns this clone: No antigen is known for it.

The origin of this receptor is a man aged 30-40 years in good health and CMV-seronegative. Sequenced sample: PBMCs. The chain couples TRBV28 to TRBJ2-7; the match to TRBD1 covers 10 bases. The CDR3 protein is CASSTGQGGEQYF. CDR3 nucleotide sequence: TGTGCCAGCAGTACCGGACAGGGGGGCGAGCAGTACTTC. The whole variable domain, remainder taken from reference TRBV28 and TRBJ2-7, is DVKVTQSSRYLVKRTGEKVFLECVQDMDHENMFWYRQDPGLGLRLIYFSYDVKMKEKGDIPEGYSVSREKKERFSLILESASTNQTSMYLCASSTGQGGEQYFGPGTRLTVT.